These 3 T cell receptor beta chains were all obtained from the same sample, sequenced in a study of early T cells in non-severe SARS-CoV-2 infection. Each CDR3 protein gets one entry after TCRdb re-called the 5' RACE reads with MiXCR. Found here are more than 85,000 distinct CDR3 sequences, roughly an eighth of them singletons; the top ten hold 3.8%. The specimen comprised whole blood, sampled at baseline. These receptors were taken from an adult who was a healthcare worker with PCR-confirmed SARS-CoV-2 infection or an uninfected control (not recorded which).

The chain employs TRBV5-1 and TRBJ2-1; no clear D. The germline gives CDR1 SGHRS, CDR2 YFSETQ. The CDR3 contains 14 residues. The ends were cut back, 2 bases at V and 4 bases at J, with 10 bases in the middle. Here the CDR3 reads CASSFISSYNEQFF. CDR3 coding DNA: TGCGCCAGCAGCTTCATAAGCAGTTACAATGAGCAGTTCTTC.

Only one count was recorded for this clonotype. CDR3: CASSVGDTDTQYF. The CDR3 DNA sequence: TGTGCCAGCAGTGTTGGGGACACAGATACGCAGTATTTT. The V and J genes are TRBV6-4 and TRBJ2-3; D gene uncertain. The CDR3 totals 13 residues. Germline V lookup: CDR1 MRHNA, CDR2 SNTAGT. Trimming took off 4 bases at V and 2 bases at J, with 7 bases between the two ends.

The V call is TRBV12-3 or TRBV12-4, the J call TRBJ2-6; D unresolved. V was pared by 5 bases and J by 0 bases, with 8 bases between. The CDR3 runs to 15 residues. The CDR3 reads CASSPLNSGANVLTF. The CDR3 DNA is TGTGCCAGCAGTCCATTGAACTCTGGGGCCAACGTCCTGACTTTC.